A selection of T cell receptor beta chains follows, all from one sample in a study of blood T cell repertoires in COVID-19. Profiled with immunoSEQ multiplex PCR; TCRdb holds only in-frame clones, not every one. The sample yields 80,000 to 100,000 clones, 80% seen once. The specimen sequenced was peripheral blood. The receptors stem from a woman in her seventies with acute or convalescent COVID-19. Both conserved end residues are part of each CDR3. Fields, in order: CDR3 protein, CDR3 DNA, V gene, clone size, D gene, J gene. D genes are given only for firm matches. Clone size is not always given. Where it is, it says once, few, many or a class for expanded clones.

cdr3_aa: CATSRDRDYAYEQYF; cdr3_nt: TGTGCCACCAGCAGAGATAGGGACTATGCCTACGAGCAGTACTTC; v_call: TRBV15; clone_size: few; d_call: TRBD2; j_call: TRBJ2-7
cdr3_aa: CASSRGQGDGDDEQYF; cdr3_nt: TGTGCCAGCAGCCGCGGACAGGGGGACGGGGACGACGAGCAGTACTTC; v_call: TRBV27; clone_size: few; d_call: TRBD1; j_call: TRBJ2-7
cdr3_aa: CAWNIASGGANEQFF; cdr3_nt: TGTGCCTGGAATATTGCTAGCGGGGGGGCCAATGAGCAGTTCTTC; v_call: TRBV30; clone_size: NA; d_call: TRBD2; j_call: TRBJ2-1
cdr3_aa: CATSRDRGGASQPQHF; cdr3_nt: TGTGCCACCAGCAGAGACCGGGGGGGGGCGAGTCAGCCCCAGCATTTT; v_call: TRBV15; clone_size: NA; d_call: NA; j_call: TRBJ1-5
cdr3_aa: CASRSPGAYEQYF; cdr3_nt: TGTGCCAGCAGGTCTCCAGGGGCTTACGAGCAGTACTTC; v_call: TRBV6-6; clone_size: NA; d_call: NA; j_call: TRBJ2-7
cdr3_aa: CASSLGLAGAYEQYF; cdr3_nt: TGTGCCAGCAGCTTAGGTTTAGCGGGGGCCTACGAGCAGTACTTC; v_call: TRBV7-2; clone_size: NA; d_call: TRBD2; j_call: TRBJ2-7
cdr3_aa: CASSQGSSGGYEQYF; cdr3_nt: TGCGCCAGCAGCCAAGGTAGTAGCGGGGGGTACGAGCAGTACTTC; v_call: TRBV4-3; clone_size: few; d_call: TRBD2; j_call: TRBJ2-7
cdr3_aa: CASSELAGGETQYF; cdr3_nt: TGTGCCAGCAGTGAACTAGCGGGAGGGGAGACCCAGTACTTC; v_call: TRBV6-1; clone_size: once; d_call: TRBD2; j_call: TRBJ2-5
cdr3_aa: CASSPGTGGALTEAFF; cdr3_nt: TGTGCCAGCTCACCCGGGACAGGGGGCGCTTTGACTGAAGCTTTCTTT; v_call: TRBV18; clone_size: NA; d_call: TRBD1; j_call: TRBJ1-1
cdr3_aa: CASSHEPVGLAGAYEQYF; cdr3_nt: TGTGCCAGCAGCCATGAACCCGTGGGACTAGCGGGGGCCTACGAGCAGTACTTC; v_call: TRBV4-2; clone_size: NA; d_call: TRBD2; j_call: TRBJ2-7
cdr3_aa: CASSLRNGYSPLHF; cdr3_nt: TGTGCCAGCAGCCTCAGGAATGGTTATTCACCCCTCCACTTT; v_call: TRBV7-3; clone_size: NA; d_call: NA; j_call: TRBJ1-6
cdr3_aa: CASSLLPWTSGSNEQFF; cdr3_nt: TGTGCCAGCAGCTTATTGCCGTGGACTAGCGGGAGTAATGAGCAGTTCTTC; v_call: TRBV7-6; clone_size: NA; d_call: TRBD2; j_call: TRBJ2-1
cdr3_aa: CASGGVGAKNIQYF; cdr3_nt: TGTGCCAGCGGTGGTGTCGGGGCCAAAAACATTCAGTACTTC; v_call: TRBV5-5; clone_size: once; d_call: NA; j_call: TRBJ2-4
cdr3_aa: CASSPGLAGYEQYF; cdr3_nt: TGCGCCAGCAGCCCGGGACTAGCGGGCTACGAGCAGTACTTC; v_call: TRBV5-1; clone_size: NA; d_call: TRBD2; j_call: TRBJ2-7
cdr3_aa: CASNRLAGGEQFF; cdr3_nt: TGTGCCAGCAATAGGCTAGCGGGAGGTGAGCAGTTCTTC; v_call: TRBV6-5; clone_size: once; d_call: TRBD2; j_call: TRBJ2-1
cdr3_aa: CASSSLAGTYNEQFF; cdr3_nt: TGTGCCAGCAGTTCCCTAGCGGGAACCTACAATGAGCAGTTCTTC; v_call: TRBV28; clone_size: NA; d_call: TRBD2; j_call: TRBJ2-1
cdr3_aa: CASSQSGEGYNEQFF; cdr3_nt: TGTGCCAGCAGCCAGAGCGGGGAGGGCTACAATGAGCAGTTCTTC; v_call: TRBV4-2; clone_size: NA; d_call: TRBD2; j_call: TRBJ2-1
cdr3_aa: CAWSEFGGLGEKLFF; cdr3_nt: TGTGCCTGGAGTGAGTTCGGGGGGTTGGGTGAAAAACTGTTTTTT; v_call: TRBV30; clone_size: NA; d_call: NA; j_call: TRBJ1-4
cdr3_aa: CASSHLPGQGCDEQYF; cdr3_nt: TGTGCCAGCAGCCACTTACCAGGACAGGGGTGCGACGAGCAGTACTTC; v_call: TRBV3-1/TRBV3-2; clone_size: NA; d_call: TRBD1; j_call: TRBJ2-7
cdr3_aa: CASGKSGIRADTQYF; cdr3_nt: TGTGCCAGCGGAAAAAGCGGGATAAGGGCAGATACGCAGTATTTT; v_call: TRBV6-6; clone_size: NA; d_call: TRBD2; j_call: TRBJ2-3
cdr3_aa: CAGSEAGGPQPQHF; cdr3_nt: TGTGCCGGCAGTGAAGCAGGGGGACCTCAGCCCCAGCATTTT; v_call: TRBV6-1; clone_size: NA; d_call: TRBD1; j_call: TRBJ1-5
cdr3_aa: CASSVGDSNEQFF; cdr3_nt: TGTGCCAGCAGCGTCGGGGACAGCAATGAGCAGTTCTTC; v_call: TRBV5-6; clone_size: NA; d_call: TRBD1; j_call: TRBJ2-1
cdr3_aa: CASSLRQGGSEQYF; cdr3_nt: TGTGCCAGCAGCTTGAGACAGGGGGGCTCCGAGCAGTACTTC; v_call: TRBV5-4; clone_size: NA; d_call: TRBD1; j_call: TRBJ2-7
cdr3_aa: CATSSPRDTQYF; cdr3_nt: TGTGCCACCAGCAGTCCCCGGGATACGCAGTATTTT; v_call: TRBV15; clone_size: NA; d_call: NA; j_call: TRBJ2-3
cdr3_aa: CASRAGDTQYF; cdr3_nt: TGCGCCAGTAGAGCGGGGGATACGCAGTATTTT; v_call: TRBV5-1; clone_size: NA; d_call: TRBD2; j_call: TRBJ2-3
cdr3_aa: CASSSGLAHNNEQFF; cdr3_nt: TGTGCCAGCAGCTCGGGACTAGCTCACAACAATGAGCAGTTCTTC; v_call: TRBV7-2; clone_size: once; d_call: TRBD2; j_call: TRBJ2-1
cdr3_aa: CASSQVGQGDTGELFF; cdr3_nt: TGCGCCAGCAGCCAAGTGGGACAGGGCGACACCGGGGAGCTGTTTTTT; v_call: TRBV4-1; clone_size: NA; d_call: TRBD1; j_call: TRBJ2-2
cdr3_aa: CASSPGGSGNTIYF; cdr3_nt: TGTGCCAGCAGCCCAGGGGGCAGTGGCAACACCATATATTTT; v_call: TRBV4-2; clone_size: NA; d_call: TRBD1; j_call: TRBJ1-3